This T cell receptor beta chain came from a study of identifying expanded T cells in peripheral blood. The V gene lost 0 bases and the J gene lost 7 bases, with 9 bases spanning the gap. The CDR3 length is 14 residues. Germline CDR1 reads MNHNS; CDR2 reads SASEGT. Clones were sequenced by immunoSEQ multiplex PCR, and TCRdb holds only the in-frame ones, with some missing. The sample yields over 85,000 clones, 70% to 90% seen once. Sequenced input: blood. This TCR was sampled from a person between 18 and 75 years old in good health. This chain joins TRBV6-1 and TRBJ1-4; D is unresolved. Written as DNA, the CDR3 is TGTGCCAGCAGTGAAGCGGGTTGGAGTGAAAAACTGTTTTTT. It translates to CASSEAGWSEKLFF.